This section outlines one T cell receptor beta chain sequence together with its context. Its antigen remains unidentified. Trimming cost V 0 bases and J 4 bases, with 11 bases left between them. The CDR3 has 14 residues. Germline CDR1 reads SGHRS; CDR2 reads YFSETQ. Within the ViraFEST assay, antigen-specific CD4+ T cells underwent expansion with viral peptide pools prior to sequencing. Once cultured for roughly nine days, the cells underwent separation to obtain CD4+ T cells. Neither prior SARS-CoV-2 infection nor positive nucleocapsid antibodies were present in the vaccine recipients. A density of roughly 2 million PBMC per well was used; these cells were cultured with 10 IU/ml IL-2 and approximately 9.4 ug/ml peptides. This specimen comes from a study of vaccination effects on CD4 cells after COVID-19. Here immunoSEQ multiplex PCR was the method, and the copy in TCRdb shows in-frame clones only, minus some. The repertoire holds tens of thousands of clones, 65% to 85% seen once, with 2.8% in the top ten.

The origin of this receptor is a human donor who received a COVID-19 vaccine. Material: CD4+ T cells from PBMCs cultured with HCoV-NL63 spike peptides, obtained before COVID-19 vaccination. J is TRBJ2-7 and V is TRBV5-1, with D perhaps given as TRBD1 or TRBD2 (5 bases each). The CDR3 region is CASSLGGERYEQYV. Here the CDR3 DNA reads TGCGCCAGCAGCTTGGGAGGGGAGAGGTACGAGCAGTACGTC.